Presented here are 13 T cell receptor beta chains from one specimen sequenced in a study of blood T cell repertoires in COVID-19. Only in-frame clones appear in the TCRdb table, and some are missing; sequencing was by immunoSEQ multiplex PCR. The table shows 130,000 to 150,000 clones, with 85% to 90% occurring only once. The sample taken for sequencing was peripheral blood. The receptors originated from a man of 80 years or more with acute or convalescent COVID-19.

The chain joins TRBV27 to TRBJ1-6; D is ambiguous. CDR1 and CDR2 from the germline V gene are MNHEY and SMNVEV (reference sequence). V lost 5 bases to trimming and J lost 7 bases, with 15 bases between them. CDR3 length: 15 amino acids. The CDR3: CASSTDGLRNSPLHF. In nucleotides, the CDR3 is TGTGCCAGCAGTACCGATGGACTCCGGAATTCACCCCTCCACTTT.

The chain is built from TRBV3-1 (or the pseudogene TRBV3-2) and TRBJ2-7; 13 bases are shared with TRBD2. The CDR3 totals 15 residues. J lost 7 bases, V lost 4 bases, and 7 bases had no gene match. Germline CDR1 is LGHDT and CDR2 is YNNKEL (reference sequence). This chain's CDR3 is CASSPGLAGVSEQYF. The CDR3 DNA sequence: TGTGCCAGCAGCCCTGGACTAGCGGGAGTTTCAGAGCAGTACTTC.

The sample holds one count of this clone. The chain has TRBV2 and TRBJ1-4; D possibly corresponds to TRBD1 (6 bases). CDR1 SNHLY and CDR2 FYNNEI come from the germline V gene. Trimming removed 4 bases from V and 6 bases from J, with 12 bases in between. The CDR3 is 14 amino acids. The chain's CDR3 is CASSVTGSYEKLFF. CDR3 DNA sequence: TGTGCCAGCAGTGTTACAGGGTCGTATGAAAAACTGTTTTTT.

The CDR3 reads CARSNRDYGYTF. CDR3 bases: TGTGCCCGATCGAACAGGGACTATGGCTACACCTTC. The gene calls are TRBV2 and TRBJ1-2; D might be TRBD1 (6 bases). With 11 bases removed from V and 3 bases from J, the gap between germline ends came to 13 bases. Germline-derived CDR1 and CDR2 are SNHLY and FYNNEI. The length of the CDR3 is 12 residues. The full variable domain, its missing parts supplied by reference TRBV2 and TRBJ1-2, is EPEVTQTPSHQVTQMGQEVILRCVPISNHLYFYWYRQILGQKVEFLVSFYNNEISEKSEIFDDQFSVERPDGSNFTLKIRSTKLEDSAMYFCARSNRDYGYTFGSGTRLTVV.

This rearrangement joins TRBV2 to TRBJ2-1; D is undetermined. Trimming took 3 bases from V and 8 from J, leaving 17 bases between them. CDR1 is SNHLY and CDR2 is FYNNEI in the germline V gene. The CDR3 loop spans 15 amino acids. The CDR3 reads CASSENRNSPYEQFF. Here the CDR3 DNA reads TGTGCCAGCAGTGAGAATAGAAATTCCCCCTATGAGCAGTTCTTC. The complete variable domain, with remaining parts taken from reference TRBV2 and TRBJ2-1, reads EPEVTQTPSHQVTQMGQEVILRCVPISNHLYFYWYRQILGQKVEFLVSFYNNEISEKSEIFDDQFSVERPDGSNFTLKIRSTKLEDSAMYFCASSENRNSPYEQFFGPGTRLTVL.

CDR3: CASSHTGKSNTGELFF. DNA of the CDR3: TGTGCCAGCTCACATACAGGAAAATCGAACACCGGGGAGCTGTTTTTT. The chain combines TRBV18 with TRBJ2-2; weak D call: TRBD1 (5 bases). Trimming took 4 bases from V and 0 from J, leaving 12 bases between them. The CDR3 sequence is 16 residues long. Germline V CDR1 and CDR2: KGHSH, LQKENI. Full variable domain (missing parts from reference TRBV18 and TRBJ2-2): NAGVMQNPRHLVRRRGQEARLRCSPMKGHSHVYWYRQLPEEGLKFMVYLQKENIIDESGMPKERFSAEFPKEGPSILRIQQVVRGDSAAYFCASSHTGKSNTGELFFGEGSRLTVL.

The rearrangement links TRBV5-1 to TRBJ2-1; TRBD2 might be the D (6 bases). Germline V lookup: CDR1 SGHRS, CDR2 YFSETQ. The CDR3 runs 15 residues. V was shortened by 0 bases and J by 9 bases, with 16 bases between the two germline ends. The CDR3 nucleotides read TGCGCCAGCAGCTTGGATCCTGCGGGGTTAAGTGAGCAGTTCTTC. Translating it yields CASSLDPAGLSEQFF.

The chain employs TRBV28 and TRBJ1-5; D perhaps matches TRBD1 (5 bases). Trimming pared 11 bases from V and 5 bases from J, leaving 19 bases between. CDR1 is MDHEN, CDR2 SYDVKM, per germline. This CDR3 contains 14 residues. The CDR3 spells CASTSQGAYQPQHF. The CDR3, as DNA: TGTGCCTCCACCTCACAAGGGGCATATCAGCCCCAGCATTTT.

This clone showed up just once. The CDR3 nucleotides read TGTGCCATCAGTCCCACAGGGGCGGGGTCCTACGAGCAGTACTTC. Amino acids: CAISPTGAGSYEQYF. J is TRBJ2-7 and V is TRBV10-3, with D perhaps TRBD1 (7 bases). Trimming pared 5 bases from V and 1 base from J, leaving 15 bases between. The CDR3 consists of 15 residues. Germline V gene lookup returns CDR1 ENHRY and CDR2 SYGVKD.

This chain links TRBV29-1 with TRBJ2-3; TRBD2 aligns across 11 bases. CDR3 length equals 14 residues. With V trimmed by 5 bases and J by 4 bases, 5 bases remained unmatched. Germline values: CDR1 SQVTM, CDR2 ANQGSEA. CDR3 bases: TGCAGCGTTCACCCGGGACTAGCGGCAGATACGCAGTATTTT. This encodes CSVHPGLAADTQYF.

V usage is TRBV9 and J usage is TRBJ2-3; 7 positions match TRBD1. The CDR3 loop spans 15 amino acids. V was pared by 3 bases and J by 0 bases, with 4 bases of the junction left unmatched. CDR1 is SGDLS, CDR2 YYNGEE, per germline. The CDR3 sequence is CASSEGATSTDTQYF. The DNA of the CDR3 is TGTGCCAGCAGCGAGGGGGCCACTAGCACAGATACGCAGTATTTT.

The gene calls are TRBV19 and TRBJ2-1, with 7 bases that match TRBD2. The trim removed 3 bases at V and 5 bases at J, leaving 1 base unmatched. This CDR3 is built from 13 residues. From germline, CDR1 is LNHDA and CDR2 SQIVND (reference sequence). The CDR3 region has the DNA TGTGCCAGTAGTATTGGGACTAACAATGAGCAGTTCTTC. Amino acid sequence: CASSIGTNNEQFF. Full variable domain (rest looked up from reference TRBV19 and TRBJ2-1): DGGITQSPKYLFRKEGQNVTLSCEQNLNHDAMYWYRQDPGQGLRLIYYSQIVNDFQKGDIAEGYSVSREKKESFPLTVTSAQKNPTAFYLCASSIGTNNEQFFGPGTRLTVL.

This clone was detected once. The rearrangement joins TRBV6-6 to TRBJ2-7; 9 bases are shared with TRBD1. Germline V gene data show CDR1 as MNHNY and CDR2 as SVGAGI (reference sequence). The J segment lost 5 bases and the V segment lost 2 bases, leaving 10 bases of the junction unmatched. This CDR3 comprises 16 residues. The CDR3, as DNA: TGTGCCAGCAGTTACCCGGGGACAGGGCGTACCCACGAGCAGTACTTC. Protein sequence: CASSYPGTGRTHEQYF.